Shown below are 5 T cell receptor beta chains from a single sample sequenced in a study of shared clonotypes between healthy human individuals. The table came from immunoSEQ multiplex PCR; TCRdb's copy has only in-frame clones and leaves some out. The sample lists more than 2,000,000 clones; just over 90% were seen once. Sequenced input: naive CD4+ T cells from PBMCs. Noted subset: CD45RA+ positively selected. These receptors came from a young man in good health. Some clones in this sample may be carry-over from other donors' samples.

The V and J genes are TRBV14 and TRBJ2-1, with D possibly matching TRBD2 (6 bases). Germline V gives CDR1 SGHDN, CDR2 FVKESK. V lost 1 base to trimming and J lost 6 bases, with 16 bases between them. This CDR3 spans 16 amino acids. Written as DNA, the CDR3 is TGTGCCAGCAGCCAAGGACTCCCCAGAGCGGGCAATGAGCAGTTCTTC. Protein product: CASSQGLPRAGNEQFF.

The CDR3 sequence is CASSTGGILTDTQYF. The CDR3 DNA reads as TGTGCCAGCAGTACAGGGGGTATCCTCACAGATACGCAGTATTTT. The chain has TRBV28 and TRBJ2-3; 8 bases match TRBD1. The trim removed 5 bases at V and 2 bases at J, leaving 6 bases unmatched. The CDR3 extends over 15 amino acids. The germline V gene encodes CDR1 MDHEN and CDR2 SYDVKM. Drawing the rest from reference TRBV28 and TRBJ2-3, the complete variable domain is DVKVTQSSRYLVKRTGEKVFLECVQDMDHENMFWYRQDPGLGLRLIYFSYDVKMKEKGDIPEGYSVSREKKERFSLILESASTNQTSMYLCASSTGGILTDTQYFGPGTRLTVL.

This sequence joins TRBV4-1 and TRBJ2-4; TRBD2 matches 7 bases. The CDR3 sequence is 15 residues long. Trimming cost V 1 base and J 7 bases; bases outside gene matches: 7. The germline CDR1 and CDR2 sequences are MGHRA and YSYEKL. The CDR3 here is CASSQVRGERNIQYF. The CDR3 DNA follows: TGCGCCAGCAGCCAAGTACGGGGGGAGAGGAACATTCAGTACTTC.

The chain is built from TRBV7-3 and TRBJ2-2, with 8 positions matching TRBD1. The CDR3 is 15 amino acids. Germline-derived CDR1 and CDR2 are SGHTA and FQGTGA. V dropped 5 bases and J dropped 7; count of bases not matched to a gene: 9. CDR3 sequence: CASSAGRQGFGELFF. The DNA for the CDR3 is TGTGCCAGCAGCGCAGGCCGACAGGGGTTCGGGGAGCTGTTTTTT.

This chain uses TRBV5-1 with TRBJ2-7; 11 nucleotides match TRBD2. Germline CDR1 and CDR2: SGHRS and YFSETQ. Trimming took 2 bases from V and 3 from J; bases not matched to a gene: 10. This CDR3 is built from 17 residues. CDR3 residues: CASSFQSPSGRNYEQYF. DNA for the CDR3: TGCGCCAGCAGCTTTCAATCCCCTAGCGGGAGGAACTACGAGCAGTACTTC.